What follows is one TCR beta chain and its context. Its antigen is not known. Sequencing used immunoSEQ multiplex PCR; TCRdb keeps in-frame clones, though not all of them. This table has a few hundred thousand clones, 86% appearing once. Looked up from germline, CDR1 is MDHEN and CDR2 is SYDVKM. The CDR3 loop spans 20 amino acids. V lost 5 bases and J lost 0, with 28 bases in between. The data derive from a study of cytomegalovirus exposure and HLA in healthy donors. Findings of the study overall: Most observed TCR sequences were rare, whereas some public TCRs were detected in many donors. Among TCR beta chains, those listed as cytomegalovirus-associated numbered over 150. The TCR clusters that emerged in the first cohort tended, a later analysis found, to co-occur in the 110 or so validation repertoires.

This sequence joins TRBV28 and TRBJ1-2; D is possibly TRBD1 (5 bases). The receptor was derived from a woman between 18 and 29 years old in good health and CMV-seronegative. What was sequenced was PBMCs. CDR3 sequence: CASSGDSVSPHATSNYGYTF. CDR3 bases: TGTGCCAGCAGTGGGGACTCTGTTTCACCTCACGCTACCTCTAACTATGGCTACACCTTC.